Listed below are T cell receptor beta chains from one sample, sequenced in a study of immune heterogeneity within non-small cell lung tumors. TCRdb reanalysed the multiplex PCR reads using MiXCR and keeps one entry per CDR3 protein. In the table there are 20,000 or so distinct CDR3 sequences, around 26% of which are singletons. Sequenced: lung tumor tissue. These receptors all come from a man between 35 and 55 years old with non-small cell lung cancer. Both conserved end residues are part of each CDR3. A D gene is named only where the DNA matches it firmly. Size values are once, few and many counts, or a class for expanded clones, and some rows have none.

V gene: TRBV28
clone size: many
J gene: TRBJ1-4
D gene: .
CDR3 DNA: TGTGCCAGCAGTTTAAACAGAAAACTGTTTTTT
CDR3 protein: CASSLNRKLFF

V gene: TRBV7-2
clone size: .
J gene: TRBJ2-1
D gene: .
CDR3 DNA: TGTGCCAGCAGCTTTTTCTCGGGACACCTAAGCAATGAGCAGTTCTTC
CDR3 protein: CASSFFSGHLSNEQFF

V gene: TRBV9
clone size: few
J gene: TRBJ1-5
D gene: TRBD1
CDR3 DNA: TGTGCCAGCAGCGTGGGTGGACAGGGAAGTCAGCCCCAGCATTTT
CDR3 protein: CASSVGGQGSQPQHF

V gene: TRBV10-3
clone size: many
J gene: TRBJ2-2
D gene: TRBD1
CDR3 DNA: TGTGCCATCCAGGGGGCGCGTGACACCGGGGAGCTGTTTTTT
CDR3 protein: CAIQGARDTGELFF

V gene: TRBV7-8
clone size: many
J gene: TRBJ2-6
D gene: TRBD1
CDR3 DNA: TGTGCCAGCAGCGTACTCGGGACAGGCCTCTCTGGGGCCAACGTCCTGACTTTC
CDR3 protein: CASSVLGTGLSGANVLTF

V gene: TRBV5-1
clone size: .
J gene: TRBJ1-1
D gene: TRBD1
CDR3 DNA: TGCGCCATCAGCCCCCAGACAGGGGGTAACACTGAAGCTTTCTTT
CDR3 protein: CAISPQTGGNTEAFF

V gene: TRBV27
clone size: few
J gene: TRBJ2-1
D gene: TRBD2
CDR3 DNA: TGTGCCAGCATCGGGACTAGCGGGATTAGCTCCTACAATGAGCAGTTCTTC
CDR3 protein: CASIGTSGISSYNEQFF

V gene: TRBV20-1
clone size: .
J gene: TRBJ2-7
D gene: TRBD2
CDR3 DNA: TGCAGTACCAGGTCGGGGGAGGGCCCCCACGAGCAGTACTTC
CDR3 protein: CSTRSGEGPHEQYF

V gene: TRBV25-1
clone size: few
J gene: TRBJ2-5
D gene: TRBD1
CDR3 DNA: TGTGCCAGCAGTGCAGGACAGGGGGCGAAGGAGACCCAGTACTTC
CDR3 protein: CASSAGQGAKETQYF

V gene: TRBV5-1
clone size: .
J gene: TRBJ2-5
D gene: .
CDR3 DNA: TGCGGCAGCAGCTTGGGGGGTCCAGAGACCCAGTACTTC
CDR3 protein: CGSSLGGPETQYF

V gene: TRBV6-1
clone size: many
J gene: TRBJ2-1
D gene: TRBD2
CDR3 DNA: TGTGCCAGCAGTCCTCTAGGACTAGCGGGGAACAATGAGCAGTTCTTC
CDR3 protein: CASSPLGLAGNNEQFF

V gene: TRBV24-1
clone size: many
J gene: TRBJ2-2
D gene: TRBD2
CDR3 DNA: TGTGCCACCAGTCTGGCGGGAGTTATCACCGGGGAGCTGTTTTTT
CDR3 protein: CATSLAGVITGELFF

V gene: TRBV6-2/TRBV6-3
clone size: .
J gene: TRBJ1-2
D gene: .
CDR3 DNA: TGTGCCAGCAGTTACGCAATCAAGTCGCGTGGCTACACCTTC
CDR3 protein: CASSYAIKSRGYTF

V gene: TRBV9
clone size: many
J gene: TRBJ2-7
D gene: .
CDR3 DNA: TGTGCCAGCAGCGTAGGGGACAACTCCTACGAGCAGTACTTC
CDR3 protein: CASSVGDNSYEQYF

V gene: TRBV29-1
clone size: .
J gene: TRBJ2-1
D gene: TRBD1
CDR3 DNA: TGCAGCGTTGACTCCCGGGAACAGGGGAATGAGCTGTTCTTC
CDR3 protein: CSVDSREQGNELFF

V gene: TRBV12-3/TRBV12-4
clone size: many
J gene: TRBJ2-1
D gene: .
CDR3 DNA: TGTGCCAGCAGAGGGGGGGACAGCATTGCTAGGGAGCAGTTCTTC
CDR3 protein: CASRGGDSIAREQFF

V gene: TRBV20-1
clone size: many
J gene: TRBJ1-5
D gene: TRBD1
CDR3 DNA: TGCAGTGCTCCGGGACAGGGAAAGGGACAGCCCCAGCATTTT
CDR3 protein: CSAPGQGKGQPQHF

V gene: TRBV5-4
clone size: once
J gene: TRBJ2-7
D gene: .
CDR3 DNA: TGTGCCAGAAGCGACCTCGGACCGTCGGTCGAGCAGTACTTC
CDR3 protein: CARSDLGPSVEQYF

V gene: TRBV24-1
clone size: .
J gene: TRBJ2-5
D gene: TRBD2
CDR3 DNA: TGTGCCACCAGTGATTTGACTAGCGGGAGAGGGGAGACCCAGTACTTC
CDR3 protein: CATSDLTSGRGETQYF

V gene: TRBV5-1
clone size: once
J gene: TRBJ2-1
D gene: .
CDR3 DNA: TGCGCCAGCAGCACCCCTGGATACAATGAGCAGTTCTTC
CDR3 protein: CASSTPGYNEQFF

V gene: TRBV7-6
clone size: .
J gene: TRBJ1-5
D gene: .
CDR3 DNA: TGTGCCAGCAGCTTAGAGGTATCTCAGCCCCAGCATTTT
CDR3 protein: CASSLEVSQPQHF

V gene: TRBV10-3
clone size: few
J gene: TRBJ1-1
D gene: TRBD1
CDR3 DNA: TGTGCCATCAGTGTCGGGGTTGAGACAGGGGGCACTGAAGCTTTCTTT
CDR3 protein: CAISVGVETGGTEAFF

V gene: TRBV6-5
clone size: .
J gene: TRBJ2-5
D gene: .
CDR3 DNA: TGTGCCAGCAGTTACCGCCCTCGTCTGGTCGGAGAGACCCAGTACTTC
CDR3 protein: CASSYRPRLVGETQYF

V gene: TRBV11-2
clone size: .
J gene: TRBJ2-3
D gene: .
CDR3 DNA: TGTTCCAGCAGTTTAGAATGGAGCACAGATACGCAGTATTTT
CDR3 protein: CSSSLEWSTDTQYF

V gene: TRBV10-3
clone size: .
J gene: TRBJ2-2
D gene: TRBD1
CDR3 DNA: TGTGCCACCCGACAGGGGGCCGGGGTTTCCACCGGGGAGCTGTTTTTT
CDR3 protein: CATRQGAGVSTGELFF

V gene: TRBV6-1
clone size: many
J gene: TRBJ1-1
D gene: .
CDR3 DNA: TGTGCCAGCAGTCTAGGGAGAACTGAAGCTTTCTTT
CDR3 protein: CASSLGRTEAFF

V gene: TRBV10-3
clone size: many
J gene: TRBJ1-5
D gene: .
CDR3 DNA: TGTGCCATCAGTGCTGATAATCAGCCCCAGCATTTT
CDR3 protein: CAISADNQPQHF

V gene: TRBV4-2
clone size: .
J gene: TRBJ1-4
D gene: .
CDR3 DNA: TGTGCCAGCAGCCAAGGACAGGCGGCACAGGGAAAAGTTTTTTTT
CDR3 protein: CASSQGQAAQGKVFF

V gene: TRBV15
clone size: .
J gene: TRBJ2-7
D gene: TRBD1
CDR3 DNA: TGTGCCACCAGCTTTGGGGGGGGACAGGGGCGGGAGCAGTACTTC
CDR3 protein: CATSFGGGQGREQYF

V gene: TRBV7-2
clone size: .
J gene: TRBJ2-1
D gene: .
CDR3 DNA: TGTGCCAGCAGCTTAGGGGTGGGCTATGAGCAGTTCTTC
CDR3 protein: CASSLGVGYEQFF

V gene: TRBV19
clone size: many
J gene: TRBJ1-1
D gene: .
CDR3 DNA: TGTGCCAGTAGTAGGGCAGGGATGAACACTGAAGCTTTCTTT
CDR3 protein: CASSRAGMNTEAFF

V gene: TRBV24-1
clone size: few
J gene: TRBJ2-2
D gene: TRBD2
CDR3 DNA: TGTGCCACCAGTGATTCTTCGACTAGCGGGAGTGGGGAGCTGTTTTTT
CDR3 protein: CATSDSSTSGSGELFF

V gene: TRBV10-3
clone size: few
J gene: TRBJ1-1
D gene: .
CDR3 DNA: TGTGCCATCAGTGAAGTTGGAGGGAACACTGAAGCTTTCTTT
CDR3 protein: CAISEVGGNTEAFF

V gene: TRBV11-3
clone size: .
J gene: TRBJ2-2
D gene: .
CDR3 DNA: TGTGACAGCACCCCGGGGGGCGTCCGGGAGCTGTTTTTT
CDR3 protein: CDSTPGGVRELFF

V gene: TRBV11-2
clone size: many
J gene: TRBJ2-5
D gene: TRBD1
CDR3 DNA: TGTGCCAGCGGGACAGGCATACAAGAGACCCAGTACTTC
CDR3 protein: CASGTGIQETQYF

V gene: TRBV20-1
clone size: few
J gene: TRBJ2-1
D gene: TRBD2
CDR3 DNA: TGCAGTGCCACTTCATATTCCGGGACTAGCGGGTCCTACAATGAGCAGTTCTTC
CDR3 protein: CSATSYSGTSGSYNEQFF

V gene: TRBV5-5
clone size: .
J gene: TRBJ2-7
D gene: TRBD1
CDR3 DNA: TGTGCCAGCAGCTTGGATGGGACAGGGGGCTGGGGAGTCATGTTCGAGCAGTACTTC
CDR3 protein: CASSLDGTGGWGVMFEQYF

V gene: TRBV20-1
clone size: few
J gene: TRBJ1-2
D gene: .
CDR3 DNA: TGCAGTGCTAGGCACGCTGACTATGGCTACACCTTC
CDR3 protein: CSARHADYGYTF

V gene: TRBV24-1
clone size: once
J gene: TRBJ2-1
D gene: TRBD2
CDR3 DNA: TGTGCCAACAGTGCTTCTCTGGGTAGCGGGGATACCTACAATGAGCAGTTCTTC
CDR3 protein: CANSASLGSGDTYNEQFF

V gene: TRBV10-3
clone size: medium-sized
J gene: TRBJ1-3
D gene: .
CDR3 DNA: TGTGCCATCTCCGGTGGCGGAAACACCATATATTTT
CDR3 protein: CAISGGGNTIYF

V gene: TRBV20-1
clone size: many
J gene: TRBJ1-6
D gene: TRBD1
CDR3 DNA: TGCAGTGCTAGAAAAGACAGGGGATCACCCCTCCACTTT
CDR3 protein: CSARKDRGSPLHF

V gene: TRBV2
clone size: many
J gene: TRBJ1-5
D gene: .
CDR3 DNA: TGTGCCAGCAGCCGTGAGGGGAGAACTCAGCCCCAGCATTTT
CDR3 protein: CASSREGRTQPQHF

V gene: TRBV5-1
clone size: .
J gene: TRBJ2-5
D gene: TRBD2
CDR3 DNA: TGCGCCAGCACCTCGACTAGCGGGAGGACAGAGACCCAGTACTTC
CDR3 protein: CASTSTSGRTETQYF

V gene: TRBV10-3
clone size: .
J gene: TRBJ2-2
D gene: .
CDR3 DNA: TGTGCCATCAGTGTGGGCGCGGGCACCGGGGAGCTGTTTTTT
CDR3 protein: CAISVGAGTGELFF

V gene: TRBV6-5
clone size: .
J gene: TRBJ2-2
D gene: .
CDR3 DNA: TGTGCCGGCAGTTACTCGGGAGCGAACACCGGGGAGCTGTTTTTT
CDR3 protein: CAGSYSGANTGELFF

V gene: TRBV2
clone size: many
J gene: TRBJ2-1
D gene: TRBD2
CDR3 DNA: TGTGCCAGCAGCGGACTAGCGGGACCCTACAATGAGCAGTTCTTC
CDR3 protein: CASSGLAGPYNEQFF

V gene: TRBV6-2/TRBV6-3
clone size: .
J gene: TRBJ1-4
D gene: .
CDR3 DNA: TGTCCCAGCAGTTACCTGCCCGGGACAACTAATGAAAATCTGTTTTTT
CDR3 protein: CPSSYLPGTTNENLFF

V gene: TRBV6-1
clone size: medium-sized
J gene: TRBJ2-7
D gene: .
CDR3 DNA: TGTGCCTTAGCGGAAACCTACGAGCAGTACTTC
CDR3 protein: CALAETYEQYF

V gene: TRBV7-9
clone size: few
J gene: TRBJ1-2
D gene: TRBD1
CDR3 DNA: TGTGCCAGCAGCTACTCCGCCGGGACAGGGAGCTATGGCTACACCTTC
CDR3 protein: CASSYSAGTGSYGYTF

V gene: TRBV7-3
clone size: .
J gene: TRBJ1-1
D gene: .
CDR3 DNA: TGTGCCAGCAGCTTTGGTACCCGAACTGAAGCTTTCTTT
CDR3 protein: CASSFGTRTEAFF

V gene: TRBV7-9
clone size: few
J gene: TRBJ1-2
D gene: .
CDR3 DNA: TGTGCCAGCAGCCCCAGGCAGGGGCTCCGACTTGTCTACACCTTC
CDR3 protein: CASSPRQGLRLVYTF

V gene: TRBV7-2
clone size: many
J gene: TRBJ1-2
D gene: .
CDR3 DNA: TGTGCCAGCAGCCCCTCGACAGTAAACTATGGCTACACCTTC
CDR3 protein: CASSPSTVNYGYTF

V gene: TRBV4-2
clone size: few
J gene: TRBJ2-7
D gene: TRBD2
CDR3 DNA: TGTGCCAGCAGCCAAGACCTTTCGGGGGGTGTGCAGTACTTC
CDR3 protein: CASSQDLSGGVQYF